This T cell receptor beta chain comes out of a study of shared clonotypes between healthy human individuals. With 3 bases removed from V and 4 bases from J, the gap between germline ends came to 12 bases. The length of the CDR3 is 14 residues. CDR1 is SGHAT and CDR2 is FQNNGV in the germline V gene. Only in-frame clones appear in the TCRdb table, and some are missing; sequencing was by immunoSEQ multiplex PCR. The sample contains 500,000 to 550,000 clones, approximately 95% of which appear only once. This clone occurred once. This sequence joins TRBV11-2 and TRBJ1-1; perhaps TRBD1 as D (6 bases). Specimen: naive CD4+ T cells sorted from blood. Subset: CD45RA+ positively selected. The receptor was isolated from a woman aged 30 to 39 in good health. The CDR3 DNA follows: TGTGCCAGCAGCTTTCGCAGGGGATCCACTGAAGCTTTCTTT. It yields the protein CASSFRRGSTEAFF.